These T cell receptor beta chains were read from a single sample in a study of blood T cell repertoires in COVID-19. Sequencing used immunoSEQ multiplex PCR; TCRdb keeps in-frame clones, though not all of them. The top ten hold 1.4% to 1.5% of the sample, which has about 410,000 clones, more than 80% seen once. Sequencing was carried out using peripheral blood. The receptors derive from a woman aged 25 to 39 with active or convalescent COVID-19. CDR3s leave out the opening cysteine and the closing phenylalanine or tryptophan. Each record gives: V gene, J gene, CDR3 protein.

V gene: TRBV13
J gene: TRBJ1-2
CDR3 protein: ASSKTGFYGYT

V gene: TRBV5-1
J gene: TRBJ2-2
CDR3 protein: ASSRTAENTGELF

V gene: TRBV2
J gene: TRBJ2-3
CDR3 protein: ASSVTGGNTDTQY

V gene: TRBV2
J gene: TRBJ1-1
CDR3 protein: ASSGTGGFTEAF

V gene: TRBV19
J gene: TRBJ1-6
CDR3 protein: ASSARGADNSPLH

V gene: TRBV10-2
J gene: TRBJ2-7
CDR3 protein: ASSAGVAGGSEQY

V gene: TRBV19
J gene: TRBJ1-4
CDR3 protein: ASTSEGWELDEKLF

V gene: TRBV5-8
J gene: TRBJ1-1
CDR3 protein: ASSLDGQGEAF

V gene: TRBV10-3
J gene: TRBJ1-6
CDR3 protein: AIRDSSYNSPLH

V gene: TRBV27
J gene: TRBJ1-2
CDR3 protein: ASSITLLGGADGYT

V gene: TRBV2
J gene: TRBJ1-2
CDR3 protein: ASRSADYGYT

V gene: TRBV14
J gene: TRBJ2-2
CDR3 protein: ASSQNLAGELF

V gene: TRBV27
J gene: TRBJ2-7
CDR3 protein: ASSPLTGGEQY

V gene: TRBV6-5
J gene: TRBJ1-2
CDR3 protein: ASSYGRANYGYT

V gene: TRBV29-1
J gene: TRBJ2-7
CDR3 protein: SVSRTGGEGYEQY

V gene: TRBV2
J gene: TRBJ2-7
CDR3 protein: ASSEGGPEQY

V gene: TRBV12-3/TRBV12-4
J gene: TRBJ1-2
CDR3 protein: ASRDTGYYGYT